This T cell receptor beta chain came from a study of blood T cell repertoires in COVID-19. Study in general: Samples came from the United States, Italy and Spain, spanning acute and convalescent COVID-19. PBMCs, B-cell-depleted T cells, or T cells provided the cDNA or gDNA that made up the material.

The germline V gene encodes CDR1 MNHEY and CDR2 SMNVEV (reference sequence). CDR3 size: 14 residues. V lost 4 bases, J lost 1 base, and 10 bases lay in between. Per the authors' pipeline: Amplification of reference gene primers provided the estimated nucleated cell counts. TCRdb's copy holds only in-frame clones and misses some; the assay was immunoSEQ multiplex PCR. For V, J and clone size, that table is used; D and trimming come from the DNA. Of about 370,000 clones in the sample, 90% were seen once. V is TRBV27 and J is TRBJ2-5; D is uncertain. The sequence was collected from a man between 18 and 35 years old with active or convalescent COVID-19. The specimen was peripheral blood. The CDR3 region is CASSYGWAQETQYF. Written as DNA, the CDR3 is TGTGCCAGCAGTTATGGGTGGGCCCAAGAGACCCAGTACTTC.